This T cell receptor beta chain is from a study of blood T cell repertoires in COVID-19. Study information: Donors in the United States, Italy and Spain gave samples during acute or convalescent COVID-19. Sample material is recorded as cDNA or gDNA derived from T cells, B-cell-depleted T cells, or PBMCs.

V lost 0 bases, J lost 7 bases, and 9 bases stayed unmatched. This CDR3 spans 15 amino acids. Germline CDR1 reads SGHRS; CDR2 reads YFSETQ. It was during active infection that Seattle patients were enrolled and then longitudinally followed. As handled by the study authors: The assay estimated nucleated cells by amplifying reference gene primers. Data came from immunoSEQ multiplex PCR; TCRdb stores just in-frame clones and leaves some out. The DNA gave D and trimming, while V, J and clone size come from that table. Of roughly 150,000 clones listed, approximately 90% are singletons. Material for sequencing was peripheral blood. The genes are TRBV5-1 and TRBJ1-1; the match to TRBD1 covers 7 bases. The clonotype comes from a man aged 18 to 35 with COVID-19, enrolled during active disease. The CDR3 nucleotides are TGCGCCAGCAGCTTGGTGAGGGGGCGTGAGTTTGAAGCTTTCTTT. It encodes CASSLVRGREFEAFF.